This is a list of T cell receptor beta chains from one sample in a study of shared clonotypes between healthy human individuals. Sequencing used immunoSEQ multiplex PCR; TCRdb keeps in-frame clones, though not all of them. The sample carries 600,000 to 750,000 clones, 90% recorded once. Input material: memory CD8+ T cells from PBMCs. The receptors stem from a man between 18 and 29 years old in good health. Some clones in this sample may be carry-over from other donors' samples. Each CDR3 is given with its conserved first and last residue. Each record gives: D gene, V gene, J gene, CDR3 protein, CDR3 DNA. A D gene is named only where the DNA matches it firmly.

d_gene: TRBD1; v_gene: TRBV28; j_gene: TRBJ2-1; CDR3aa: CASSLGQGESYNEQFF; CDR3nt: TGTGCCAGCAGTTTAGGCCAGGGGGAATCCTACAATGAGCAGTTCTTC
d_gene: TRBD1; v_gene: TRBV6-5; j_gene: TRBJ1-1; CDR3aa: CASSVTGGVRTEAFF; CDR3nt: TGTGCCAGCAGTGTGACAGGGGGCGTAAGAACTGAAGCTTTCTTT
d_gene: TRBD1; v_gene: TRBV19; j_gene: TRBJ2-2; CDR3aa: CASSFQGASNTGELFF; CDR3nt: TGTGCCAGTAGTTTCCAGGGGGCGTCGAACACCGGGGAGCTGTTTTTT
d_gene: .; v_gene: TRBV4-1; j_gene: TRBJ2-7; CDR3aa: CASSQGRGKTYEQYF; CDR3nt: TGCGCCAGCAGCCAAGGACGAGGTAAGACGTACGAGCAGTACTTC
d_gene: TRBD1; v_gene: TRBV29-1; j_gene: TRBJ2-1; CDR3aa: CSATGQGGNEQFF; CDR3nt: TGCAGTGCAACGGGACAGGGGGGAAATGAGCAGTTCTTC
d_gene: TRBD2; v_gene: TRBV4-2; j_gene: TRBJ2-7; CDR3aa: CASSHGGLASYEQYF; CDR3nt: TGTGCCAGCAGCCACGGAGGACTAGCGTCCTACGAGCAGTACTTC
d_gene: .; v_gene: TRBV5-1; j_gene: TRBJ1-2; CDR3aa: CASSSSTGYGYTF; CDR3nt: TGCGCCAGCAGCTCTTCGACTGGCTATGGCTACACCTTC
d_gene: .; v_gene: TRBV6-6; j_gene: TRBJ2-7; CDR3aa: CATLDRAPGGYEQYF; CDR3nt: TGTGCCACTCTCGACAGGGCCCCGGGGGGGTACGAGCAGTACTTC
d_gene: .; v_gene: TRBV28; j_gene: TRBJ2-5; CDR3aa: CASSYDDLQETQYF; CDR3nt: TGTGCCAGCAGTTATGACGATCTACAAGAGACCCAGTACTTC
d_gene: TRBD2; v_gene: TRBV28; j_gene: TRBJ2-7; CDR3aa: CASSSSGSYEQYF; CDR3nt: TGTGCCAGCAGTTCAAGCGGGAGCTACGAGCAGTACTTC
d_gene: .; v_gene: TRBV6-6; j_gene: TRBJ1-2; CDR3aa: CASSYSADPGYGYTF; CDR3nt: TGTGCCAGCAGTTACTCAGCGGACCCTGGCTATGGCTACACCTTC
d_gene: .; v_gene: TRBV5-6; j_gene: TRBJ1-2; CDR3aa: CASSSGSEDNYGYTF; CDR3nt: TGTGCCAGCAGCTCTGGGAGTGAGGATAACTATGGCTACACCTTC
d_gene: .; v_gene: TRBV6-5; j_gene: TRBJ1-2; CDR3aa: CASSWDTWGSYGYTF; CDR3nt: TGTGCCAGCAGCTGGGACACTTGGGGGTCCTATGGCTACACCTTC
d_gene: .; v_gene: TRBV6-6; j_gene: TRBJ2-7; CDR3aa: CASRHDRTFYEQYF; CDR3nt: TGTGCCAGCAGACACGACAGGACCTTTTACGAGCAGTACTTC
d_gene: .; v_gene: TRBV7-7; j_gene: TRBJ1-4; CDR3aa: CASSLKRSSNEKLFF; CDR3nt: TGTGCCAGCAGCTTAAAGCGGTCGTCTAATGAAAAACTGTTTTTT
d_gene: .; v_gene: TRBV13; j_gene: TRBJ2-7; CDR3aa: CASGAAPSYEQYF; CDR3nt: TGTGCCAGCGGCGCGGCACCCTCCTACGAGCAGTACTTC